The rows below give T cell receptor beta chains drawn from one sample of a study of blood T cells in healthy people across ages. MiXCR, run by TCRdb on the 5' RACE reads, gives a single entry per CDR3 protein. The sample yields approximately 880,000 distinct CDR3 sequences, about 44% seen once. The sample consisted of blood. The receptors shown here come from a man between 25 and 39 years old in good health. Each CDR3 is given with its conserved first and last residue. D genes are given only for firm matches. Clone size, where shown, is once, few, many, or a class for clones that have expanded.

V gene: TRBV29-1; clone size: few; J gene: TRBJ2-7; D gene: .; CDR3 DNA: TGCAGCGTTGTCGAGCAGCGGACCTACGAGCAGTACTTC; CDR3 protein: CSVVEQRTYEQYF
V gene: TRBV7-6; clone size: .; J gene: TRBJ2-5; D gene: TRBD2; CDR3 DNA: TGTGCCAGCAGCTTAGATCTAGCGGGGTCTGAGACCCAGTACTTC; CDR3 protein: CASSLDLAGSETQYF
V gene: TRBV12-3/TRBV12-4; clone size: few; J gene: TRBJ2-1; D gene: .; CDR3 DNA: TGTGCCAGCAGCCGTGGACAACTCTCCTACAATGAGCAGTTCTTC; CDR3 protein: CASSRGQLSYNEQFF
V gene: TRBV5-1; clone size: .; J gene: TRBJ1-6; D gene: TRBD1; CDR3 DNA: TGCGCCAGCACAGTGGTAGGGGGCAGAAATTCACCCCTCCACTTT; CDR3 protein: CASTVVGGRNSPLHF
V gene: TRBV28; clone size: .; J gene: TRBJ2-1; D gene: TRBD1; CDR3 DNA: TGTGCCAGCAGTAAGGGTGAGACAGGGGATGAGCAGTTCTTC; CDR3 protein: CASSKGETGDEQFF
V gene: TRBV28; clone size: .; J gene: TRBJ2-5; D gene: TRBD1; CDR3 DNA: TGTGCCAGCAGCCGTCTCCGGGACAGGGCTCAAGAGACCCAGTACTTC; CDR3 protein: CASSRLRDRAQETQYF
V gene: TRBV12-3/TRBV12-4; clone size: once; J gene: TRBJ1-1; D gene: .; CDR3 DNA: TGTGCCAGCAGGGAGGGCGGCCAGTTCACTGAAGCTTTCTTT; CDR3 protein: CASREGGQFTEAFF
V gene: TRBV3-1; clone size: .; J gene: TRBJ2-3; D gene: .; CDR3 DNA: TGTGCCAGCAGCCCCAACGCCCAGGGAACCGATACGCAGTATTTT; CDR3 protein: CASSPNAQGTDTQYF
V gene: TRBV9; clone size: few; J gene: TRBJ1-1; D gene: .; CDR3 DNA: TGTGCCAGCAGCGTAGGAGTGGGGAACACTGAAGCTTTCTTT; CDR3 protein: CASSVGVGNTEAFF
V gene: TRBV2; clone size: .; J gene: TRBJ2-5; D gene: .; CDR3 DNA: TGTGCCAGCAGTGAAGCGTACAAGGGGGAGACCCAGTACTTC; CDR3 protein: CASSEAYKGETQYF
V gene: TRBV27; clone size: once; J gene: TRBJ2-5; D gene: .; CDR3 DNA: TGTGCCAGCAGTTGGACTGGGACACAAGGCAACGAGCAGAACTTC; CDR3 protein: CASSWTGTQGNEQNF
V gene: TRBV2; clone size: .; J gene: TRBJ1-1; D gene: .; CDR3 DNA: TGTGCCAGCAGTGTGGACGGGGGGAACACTGAAGCTTTCTTT; CDR3 protein: CASSVDGGNTEAFF
V gene: TRBV4-1; clone size: few; J gene: TRBJ1-1; D gene: .; CDR3 DNA: TGCGCCAGCAGCCATAGGGGCTTGAACACTGAAGCTTTCTTT; CDR3 protein: CASSHRGLNTEAFF
V gene: TRBV5-1; clone size: .; J gene: TRBJ2-7; D gene: .; CDR3 DNA: TGCGCCGGCAGCTTGGAGAACCTCGCCTACGAGCAGTACTTC; CDR3 protein: CAGSLENLAYEQYF
V gene: TRBV5-1; clone size: few; J gene: TRBJ1-1; D gene: .; CDR3 DNA: TGCGCCAGCGGAGGACAGATGAACACTGAAGCTTTCTTT; CDR3 protein: CASGGQMNTEAFF
V gene: TRBV2; clone size: .; J gene: TRBJ2-3; D gene: TRBD1; CDR3 DNA: TGTGCCAGCAGGGGACAGGGGGCCCCAGATACGCAGTATTTT; CDR3 protein: CASRGQGAPDTQYF
V gene: TRBV9; clone size: once; J gene: TRBJ2-3; D gene: .; CDR3 DNA: TGTGCCAGCAGCGGTTCGGCAAATACGCAGTATTTT; CDR3 protein: CASSGSANTQYF
V gene: TRBV6-2/TRBV6-3; clone size: .; J gene: TRBJ2-1; D gene: TRBD2; CDR3 DNA: TGTGCCAGCCGCCCTAGCGGGGGGTCGGGCAATGAGCAGTTCTTC; CDR3 protein: CASRPSGGSGNEQFF
V gene: TRBV9; clone size: .; J gene: TRBJ2-3; D gene: TRBD2; CDR3 DNA: TGTGCCAGCAGCTCCCACCGGGCTAGCGGGATCACAGATACGCAGTATTTT; CDR3 protein: CASSSHRASGITDTQYF
V gene: TRBV4-1; clone size: .; J gene: TRBJ1-6; D gene: TRBD1; CDR3 DNA: TGCGCCAGCAGCCAAGCGGCAGGGGGAAATTCACCCCTCCACTTT; CDR3 protein: CASSQAAGGNSPLHF
V gene: TRBV7-2; clone size: few; J gene: TRBJ2-7; D gene: .; CDR3 DNA: TGTGCCAGCAGGGGGACCCGACTCGAGCAGTACTTC; CDR3 protein: CASRGTRLEQYF
V gene: TRBV20-1; clone size: many; J gene: TRBJ2-1; D gene: .; CDR3 DNA: TGCAGTGCTCGACTAAACGTGGGTCGGCAGTTCTTC; CDR3 protein: CSARLNVGRQFF
V gene: TRBV7-3; clone size: few; J gene: TRBJ2-1; D gene: TRBD2; CDR3 DNA: TGTGCCAGCAGTTCAGCGGGGGGAATCGATGAGCAGTTCTTC; CDR3 protein: CASSSAGGIDEQFF
V gene: TRBV5-1; clone size: .; J gene: TRBJ2-7; D gene: TRBD1; CDR3 DNA: TGCGCCAGCAGCGGGGGACAGGGTAACGACGAGCAGTACTTC; CDR3 protein: CASSGGQGNDEQYF
V gene: TRBV28; clone size: .; J gene: TRBJ2-6; D gene: TRBD2; CDR3 DNA: TGTGCCAGCAGCCACCCCGCGGGGGGCGAGGTTGGGGCCAACGTCCTGACTTTC; CDR3 protein: CASSHPAGGEVGANVLTF
V gene: TRBV6-2/TRBV6-3; clone size: .; J gene: TRBJ1-5; D gene: .; CDR3 DNA: TGTGCCAGCAGTTACTCGACCAGGGTCGGGGTTTTCCGCAATCAGCCCCAGCATTTT; CDR3 protein: CASSYSTRVGVFRNQPQHF
V gene: TRBV18; clone size: .; J gene: TRBJ1-4; D gene: .; CDR3 DNA: TGTGCCAGCTCACGGTCGCCCGTGGCAACTAATGAAAAACTGTTTTTT; CDR3 protein: CASSRSPVATNEKLFF
V gene: TRBV20-1; clone size: .; J gene: TRBJ2-5; D gene: TRBD2; CDR3 DNA: TGCAGTGCTAGAGATTGGGTAGCGGGGGAGAGAGAGACCCAGTACTTC; CDR3 protein: CSARDWVAGERETQYF
V gene: TRBV12-3/TRBV12-4; clone size: .; J gene: TRBJ1-5; D gene: TRBD1; CDR3 DNA: TGTGCCTGCAGTCCACAGGGAGGGGGCCAGCCCCAGCATTTT; CDR3 protein: CACSPQGGGQPQHF
V gene: TRBV30; clone size: few; J gene: TRBJ2-1; D gene: TRBD1; CDR3 DNA: TGTGCCTGGGACAGGGGGACGTACAATGAGCAGTTCTTC; CDR3 protein: CAWDRGTYNEQFF
V gene: TRBV15; clone size: .; J gene: TRBJ2-3; D gene: .; CDR3 DNA: TGTGCCACCAGTGAGGGGTTTCAGAGTGCAGATACGCAGTATTTT; CDR3 protein: CATSEGFQSADTQYF
V gene: TRBV7-2; clone size: few; J gene: TRBJ1-2; D gene: .; CDR3 DNA: TGTGCCAGCAGCCGGCCCATGGTCGACTATGGCTACACCTTC; CDR3 protein: CASSRPMVDYGYTF
V gene: TRBV4-2; clone size: few; J gene: TRBJ2-1; D gene: .; CDR3 DNA: TGTGCCAGCAGCCAGCCAGGAGTGGGGCAGTTCTTC; CDR3 protein: CASSQPGVGQFF
V gene: TRBV6-6; clone size: .; J gene: TRBJ2-1; D gene: TRBD1; CDR3 DNA: TGTGCCAGCAGTTACTACAGGGGAGATGAGCAGTTCTTC; CDR3 protein: CASSYYRGDEQFF
V gene: TRBV3-1; clone size: few; J gene: TRBJ2-5; D gene: .; CDR3 DNA: TGTGCCAGCAGCCAAGAGGGCCCCCTAGCAGGAACCCAGTACTTC; CDR3 protein: CASSQEGPLAGTQYF
V gene: TRBV20-1; clone size: once; J gene: TRBJ2-1; D gene: TRBD2; CDR3 DNA: TGCAGTGCTAGAGAGAGCGGGGGGGGTGTTGGGGAGCAGTTCTTC; CDR3 protein: CSARESGGGVGEQFF
V gene: TRBV2; clone size: .; J gene: TRBJ2-1; D gene: .; CDR3 DNA: TGTGCCCGCAGTGAGTTGGAGGGTTCCTACAATGAGCAGTTCTTC; CDR3 protein: CARSELEGSYNEQFF
V gene: TRBV10-3; clone size: .; J gene: TRBJ2-6; D gene: .; CDR3 DNA: TGTGCCATCAGTGGGAACTACGGGAGTTTCGGCTCTGGGGCCAACGTCCTGACTTTC; CDR3 protein: CAISGNYGSFGSGANVLTF
V gene: TRBV29-1; clone size: few; J gene: TRBJ1-1; D gene: .; CDR3 DNA: TGCAGCGCCGAAACAACGAACACTGAAGCTTTCTTT; CDR3 protein: CSAETTNTEAFF
V gene: TRBV7-8; clone size: once; J gene: TRBJ2-5; D gene: TRBD1; CDR3 DNA: TGTGCCAGCAGCACCGGGACAGGGGGCATCGGTGAGCAGTACTTC; CDR3 protein: CASSTGTGGIGEQYF
V gene: TRBV6-6; clone size: .; J gene: TRBJ1-2; D gene: .; CDR3 DNA: TGTGCCAGCGGGCAGGAGAACTATGGCTACACCTTC; CDR3 protein: CASGQENYGYTF
V gene: TRBV29-1; clone size: few; J gene: TRBJ1-3; D gene: .; CDR3 DNA: TGCAGCGTGGAGCCCGAGGGGGGCTCTGGAAACACCATATATTTT; CDR3 protein: CSVEPEGGSGNTIYF
V gene: TRBV12-3/TRBV12-4; clone size: once; J gene: TRBJ2-7; D gene: .; CDR3 DNA: TGTGCCAGCAGTTTTAAGAGGTCCTACGAGCAGTACTTC; CDR3 protein: CASSFKRSYEQYF
V gene: TRBV30; clone size: few; J gene: TRBJ2-1; D gene: .; CDR3 DNA: TGTGCCTGGAGTGTTTCAAGCCACCCCTACAATGAGCAGTTCTTC; CDR3 protein: CAWSVSSHPYNEQFF
V gene: TRBV6-1; clone size: .; J gene: TRBJ1-4; D gene: .; CDR3 DNA: TGTGCCAGCAGTGAACTTCTGAATGAAAAACTGTTTTTT; CDR3 protein: CASSELLNEKLFF
V gene: TRBV2; clone size: .; J gene: TRBJ2-7; D gene: .; CDR3 DNA: TGTGCCAGTCAACAGTCGTCCTACGAGCAGTACTTC; CDR3 protein: CASQQSSYEQYF
V gene: TRBV11-2; clone size: many; J gene: TRBJ2-7; D gene: .; CDR3 DNA: TGTGCCAGCACCTTCCGGGACGAAGACTACGAGCAGTACTTC; CDR3 protein: CASTFRDEDYEQYF
V gene: TRBV13; clone size: .; J gene: TRBJ2-1; D gene: TRBD2; CDR3 DNA: TGTGCCAGCAGCTTTGTGACTAGCAGCGCCTACAATGAGCAGTTCTTC; CDR3 protein: CASSFVTSSAYNEQFF
V gene: TRBV28; clone size: few; J gene: TRBJ1-2; D gene: TRBD1; CDR3 DNA: TGTGCCAGCAGTTTAAGGGGGCTACGGTCTGTTTACACCTTC; CDR3 protein: CASSLRGLRSVYTF
V gene: TRBV29-1; clone size: .; J gene: TRBJ1-2; D gene: .; CDR3 DNA: TGCAGCGTTGATCAGACAGCCGGTGGCTACACCTTC; CDR3 protein: CSVDQTAGGYTF
V gene: TRBV27; clone size: .; J gene: TRBJ2-1; D gene: .; CDR3 DNA: TGTGCCAGCAGCCTCGAATCGAGGAGTAATGAGCAGTTCTTC; CDR3 protein: CASSLESRSNEQFF
V gene: TRBV7-9; clone size: few; J gene: TRBJ2-4; D gene: .; CDR3 DNA: TGTGCCAGCAGCTTTTATCTCGAGACCAAAAACATTCAGTACTTC; CDR3 protein: CASSFYLETKNIQYF
V gene: TRBV24-1; clone size: .; J gene: TRBJ1-2; D gene: TRBD1; CDR3 DNA: TGTGCCACCAGTGATGTGATAGGGGGCATCGATGGCTACACCTTC; CDR3 protein: CATSDVIGGIDGYTF
V gene: TRBV6-5; clone size: .; J gene: TRBJ2-7; D gene: .; CDR3 DNA: TGTGCCAGCAGTTACGCTAGGGAACTCGGAGAGTACTTC; CDR3 protein: CASSYARELGEYF
V gene: TRBV9; clone size: .; J gene: TRBJ2-1; D gene: .; CDR3 DNA: TGTGCCAGCAGCGCCCAAGGAGTCACGGTAAATGAGCAGTTCTTC; CDR3 protein: CASSAQGVTVNEQFF
V gene: TRBV6-4; clone size: .; J gene: TRBJ2-1; D gene: TRBD1; CDR3 DNA: TGTGCCAGCAGAGAGACAGGGGGAATTGAGCAGTTCTTC; CDR3 protein: CASRETGGIEQFF
V gene: TRBV5-1; clone size: .; J gene: TRBJ2-5; D gene: .; CDR3 DNA: TGCGCCAGCACCAGAAAGTGGGACCCATCCTACAATGAGCAGTACTTC; CDR3 protein: CASTRKWDPSYNEQYF
V gene: TRBV6-1; clone size: many; J gene: TRBJ1-2; D gene: TRBD1; CDR3 DNA: TGTGCCAGCAACCCGGGACAGGGTGGCTACACCTTC; CDR3 protein: CASNPGQGGYTF
V gene: TRBV4-1; clone size: .; J gene: TRBJ1-4; D gene: TRBD1; CDR3 DNA: TGCGCCAGCAGCCAAGATGGGCAGGGGGCCGCAACTAATGAAAAACTGTTTTTT; CDR3 protein: CASSQDGQGAATNEKLFF